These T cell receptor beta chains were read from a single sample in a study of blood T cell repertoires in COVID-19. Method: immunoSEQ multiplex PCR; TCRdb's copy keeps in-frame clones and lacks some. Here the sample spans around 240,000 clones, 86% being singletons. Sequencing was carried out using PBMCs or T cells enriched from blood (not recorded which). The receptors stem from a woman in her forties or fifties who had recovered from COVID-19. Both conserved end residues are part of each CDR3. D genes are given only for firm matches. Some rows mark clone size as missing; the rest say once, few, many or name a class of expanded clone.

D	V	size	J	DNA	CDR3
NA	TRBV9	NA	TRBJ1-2	TGTGCCAGCAGCTCCCAGGTCAGAACTAACTATGGCTACACCTTC	CASSSQVRTNYGYTF
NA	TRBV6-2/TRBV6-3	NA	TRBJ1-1	TGTGCCAGCAGTTATAATAGAAACACAGGGAACACTGAAGCTTTCTTT	CASSYNRNTGNTEAFF
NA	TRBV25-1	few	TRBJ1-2	TGTGCCAGCAGTGGTCTTTATGGCTACACCTTC	CASSGLYGYTF
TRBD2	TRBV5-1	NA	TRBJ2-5	TGCGCCAGCAGCTTGGCTCTAGCGGCCCAAGAGACCCAGTACTTC	CASSLALAAQETQYF
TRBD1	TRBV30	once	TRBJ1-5	TGTGCCTGCCAATCCGGGACAGGGAATCAGCCCCAGCATTTT	CACQSGTGNQPQHF
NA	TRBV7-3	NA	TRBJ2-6	TGTGCCAGCAGCACTCGCCTCCCTGGGGCCAACGTCCTGACTTTC	CASSTRLPGANVLTF
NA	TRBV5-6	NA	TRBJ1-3	TGTGCCAGCAGCTACGGACAGGGAAACACCATATATTTT	CASSYGQGNTIYF
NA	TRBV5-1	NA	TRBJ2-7	TGCGCCAGCAGCTTGGGCACTAGCCCCGACTTCTACGAGCAGTACTTC	CASSLGTSPDFYEQYF
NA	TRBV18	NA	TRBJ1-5	TGTGCCAGCTCGGGAGGGGTCAATCAGCCCCAGCATTTT	CASSGGVNQPQHF
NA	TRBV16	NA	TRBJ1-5	TGTGCCAGCAGCCCCTTAAAGCTTAATCAGCCCCAGCATTTT	CASSPLKLNQPQHF
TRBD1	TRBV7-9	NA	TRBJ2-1	TGTGCCAGCAGCCAAAGCCGGGACAGGGTTGGTAATGAGCAGTTCTTC	CASSQSRDRVGNEQFF
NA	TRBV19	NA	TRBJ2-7	TGTGCCAGTAGTACCCAGGGTGGGTCCTACGAGCAGTACTTC	CASSTQGGSYEQYF
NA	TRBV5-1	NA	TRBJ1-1	TGCGCCAGCAGCTTGTCGGAGGGCACTGAAGCTTTCTTT	CASSLSEGTEAFF
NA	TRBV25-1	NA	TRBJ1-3	TGTGCCAGCACCCCGAACGGGGTCACCATATATTTT	CASTPNGVTIYF
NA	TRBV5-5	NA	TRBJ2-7	TGTGCCAGCAGCTTATACAGATCCTACGAGCAGTACTTC	CASSLYRSYEQYF
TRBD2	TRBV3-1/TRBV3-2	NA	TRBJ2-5	TGTGCCAGCAGCCAAGATCTCCGGCTAGCGGCCGTTCAAGAGACCCAGTACTTC	CASSQDLRLAAVQETQYF
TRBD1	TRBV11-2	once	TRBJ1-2	TGTGCCACGCGACAGGGACGGTTCGGCTACACCTTC	CATRQGRFGYTF
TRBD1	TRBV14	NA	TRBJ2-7	TGTGCCAGCAGCCAAGATTCTCTTAGGGACAGAAACTACGAGCAGTACTTC	CASSQDSLRDRNYEQYF
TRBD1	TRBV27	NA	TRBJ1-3	TGTGCCAGCAGCGAAGGGACAGGGGTACCTGGAAACACCATATATTTT	CASSEGTGVPGNTIYF
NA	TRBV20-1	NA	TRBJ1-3	TGCAGTGCTAGTAACAGGATACGAAACACCATATATTTT	CSASNRIRNTIYF
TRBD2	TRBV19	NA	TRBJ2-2	TGTGCCAGTAGTATGGTTAGCGGGGGGAACACCGGGGAGCTGTTTTTT	CASSMVSGGNTGELFF
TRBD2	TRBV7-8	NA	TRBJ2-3	TGTGCCAGCAGCTTTAGAGCACGGACTAGCGGTAGCACAGATACGCAGTATTTT	CASSFRARTSGSTDTQYF
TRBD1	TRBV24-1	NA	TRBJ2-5	TGTGCCACCAGTGATGGGGGACAGGGCCGGGAGACCCAGTACTTC	CATSDGGQGRETQYF
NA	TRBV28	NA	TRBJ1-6	TGTGCCAGCAGTCCACTTAATTCACCCCTCCACTTT	CASSPLNSPLHF
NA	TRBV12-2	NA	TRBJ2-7	TGTGCAAGTCGCTCGCGGGGGCGGTGGGCGGGAAATGGTAAGGACTCCTACGAGCAGTACTTC	CASRSRGRWAGNGKDSYEQYF
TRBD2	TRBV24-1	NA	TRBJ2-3	TGTGCCACCAGTGATCAAGTCCTAGCGGGGGGGATAACCACAGATACGCAGTATTTT	CATSDQVLAGGITTDTQYF
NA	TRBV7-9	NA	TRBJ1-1	TGTGCCAGCAGCTTAACGGCAGGGCACACTGAAGCTTTCTTT	CASSLTAGHTEAFF
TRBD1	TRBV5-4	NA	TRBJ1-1	TGTGCCAGCAGAAACCCCGGGACAGAGAACACTGAAGCTTTCTTT	CASRNPGTENTEAFF
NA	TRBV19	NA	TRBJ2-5	TGTGCCAGTAGTAGTACGGGTGGGGAGACCCAGTACTTC	CASSSTGGETQYF
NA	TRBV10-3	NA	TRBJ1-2	TGTGCCATCAGCCGACCAGGGGATGGCTACACCTTC	CAISRPGDGYTF
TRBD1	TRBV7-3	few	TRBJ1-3	TGTGCCAGCAGCTTGACAGGGGGCGCCGGTCACACCATATATTTT	CASSLTGGAGHTIYF
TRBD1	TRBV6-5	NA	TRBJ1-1	TGTGCCAGCAGTTTCGGACAGGGGAGCACTGAAGCTTTCTTT	CASSFGQGSTEAFF
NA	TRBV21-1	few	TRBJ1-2	TGTGCCAGCAGCAAAAACCGGGACTTCCTATGGTATGGCTACACCTTC	CASSKNRDFLWYGYTF
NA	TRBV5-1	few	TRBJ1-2	TGCGCCAGCAGCTTGGGAGCGCGGGGCTCCTATGGCTACACCTTC	CASSLGARGSYGYTF
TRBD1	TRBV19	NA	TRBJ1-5	TGTGCCAGTAGTATAGTGGGACAGGGGGCAGGTCAGCCCCAGCATTTT	CASSIVGQGAGQPQHF
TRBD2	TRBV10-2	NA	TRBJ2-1	TGCGCCAGCAGTGAAGTTGCGGGAGGGACTAGCTCCTACAATGAGCAGTTCTTC	CASSEVAGGTSSYNEQFF
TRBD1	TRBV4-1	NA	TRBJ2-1	TGCGCCAGCAGGGACCCAACAGGGGTTATTGAGCAGTTCTTC	CASRDPTGVIEQFF
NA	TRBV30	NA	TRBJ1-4	TGTGCCTGGAGTGTACTGACAGCAACTAATGAAAAACTGTTTTTT	CAWSVLTATNEKLFF
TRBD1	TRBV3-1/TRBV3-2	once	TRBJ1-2	TGTGCCAGCAGCCAAACAGGGGGAAGCTATGGCTACACCTTC	CASSQTGGSYGYTF